The 5 T cell receptor beta chains below all came from one sample that was sequenced in a study of neurological immune-mediated disorders. TCRdb reprocessed the 5' RACE reads with MiXCR, giving one entry per CDR3 protein. Among approximately 89,000 distinct CDR3 sequences, about 13% were seen once, and the ten largest hold around 5.3%. Time point in this sample: longitudinal time-point 2. The source material was PBMCs. These receptors originate from a female donor with HTLV-1-associated myelopathy (HAM/TSP).

This clonotype was picked up many times. J is TRBJ1-2 and V is TRBV5-5; TRBD1 matches at 9 bases. CDR3 length: 14 residues. J gave up 8 bases and V 2 bases, and 7 bases lay outside the gene matches. Looked up from germline, CDR1 is SGHKS and CDR2 is YYEKEE (reference sequence). DNA for the CDR3: TGTGCCAGCAGCTTATTTCCCGGGACAGGGGGCTACACCTTC. Translating gives CASSLFPGTGGYTF.

This clonotype was counted many times. This chain connects TRBV4-1 to TRBJ2-7; maybe TRBD1 (5 bases). Germline V gene sequence: CDR1 MGHRA, CDR2 YSYEKL. The CDR3 runs 14 residues. V was pared by 4 bases and J by 4 bases, with 14 bases between. CDR3 sequence reads: CASSLRESGYEQYF. The CDR3 region has the DNA TGCGCCAGCAGCCTCAGGGAATCCGGGTACGAGCAGTACTTC.

Many counts were recorded for this clonotype. The chain employs TRBV29-1 and TRBJ2-3; 11 positions match TRBD2. The J segment lost 2 bases and the V segment lost 6 bases, leaving 10 bases of the junction unmatched. This CDR3 has 16 residues. In germline, CDR1 is SQVTM, CDR2 ANQGSEA. CDR3 region: CSVLGLAGGSTDTQYF. In DNA form, the CDR3 reads TGCAGCGTCCTCGGGCTAGCGGGGGGCTCCACAGATACGCAGTATTTT.

This clonotype was seen repeatedly, ten times or more. The chain recombines TRBV6-5 with TRBJ2-2; either TRBD1 or TRBD2 may supply D (5 bases each). This CDR3 contains 14 residues. Germline V lookup: CDR1 MNHEY, CDR2 SVGAGI. V gave up 6 bases and J gave up 3 bases, with 11 bases separating them. CDR3 in amino acids: CASRVGTDTGELFF. CDR3 DNA sequence: TGTGCCAGCAGGGTAGGGACCGACACCGGGGAGCTGTTTTTT.

This clonotype has only a few counts. This chain joins TRBV28 and TRBJ2-7; D is uncertain. Germline CDR1 is MDHEN and CDR2 is SYDVKM. The CDR3 has 13 amino acids. Trimming pared 1 base from V and 6 bases from J, leaving 10 bases between. The CDR3 reads CASSLFPYPEQYF. CDR3 nucleotide sequence: TGTGCCAGCAGTTTATTTCCGTATCCCGAGCAGTACTTC.